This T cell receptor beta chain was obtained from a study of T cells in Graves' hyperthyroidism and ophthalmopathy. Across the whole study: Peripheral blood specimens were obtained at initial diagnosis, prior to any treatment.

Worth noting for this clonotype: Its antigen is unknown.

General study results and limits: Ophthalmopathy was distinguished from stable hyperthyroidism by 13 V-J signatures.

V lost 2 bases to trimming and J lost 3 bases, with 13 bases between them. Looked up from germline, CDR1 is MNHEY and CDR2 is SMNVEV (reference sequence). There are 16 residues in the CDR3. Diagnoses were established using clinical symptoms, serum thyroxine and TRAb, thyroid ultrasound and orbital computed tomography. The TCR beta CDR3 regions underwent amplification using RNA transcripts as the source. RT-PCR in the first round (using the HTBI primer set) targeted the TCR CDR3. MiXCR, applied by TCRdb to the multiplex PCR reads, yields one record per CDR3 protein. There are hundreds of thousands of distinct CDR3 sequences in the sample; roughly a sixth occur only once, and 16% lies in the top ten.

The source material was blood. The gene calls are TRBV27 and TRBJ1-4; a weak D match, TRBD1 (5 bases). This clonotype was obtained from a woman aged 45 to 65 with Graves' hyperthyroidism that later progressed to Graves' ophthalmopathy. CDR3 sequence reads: CASSLALGASNEKLFF. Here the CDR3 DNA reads TGTGCCAGCAGTTTAGCTCTAGGGGCTTCTAATGAAAAACTGTTTTTT.